The source of this T cell receptor beta chain is a study of blood T cell repertoires in COVID-19. The wider study: Samples taken during acute and convalescent COVID-19 were collected in the United States, Italy and Spain.

Germline V gene sequence: CDR1 MDHEN, CDR2 SYDVKM. V lost 8 bases, J lost 1 base, and 11 bases stayed unmatched. This CDR3 has 18 residues. Followed over time, Seattle patients had been enrolled while infection was active. Original analysis: Amplification of reference gene primers was used by the study to estimate nucleated cell counts. TCRdb's copy holds only in-frame clones and misses some; the assay was immunoSEQ multiplex PCR. V and J calls plus clone size are reproduced from that table; the DNA served to infer D and trimming. The sample carries around 180,000 clones, approximately 78% recorded once.

This sequence originates from a woman of 80 years or more with COVID-19, enrolled during active disease. The sequencing input was peripheral blood. This sequence joins TRBV28 and TRBJ2-7; 16 bases agree with TRBD2. The CDR3 DNA reads as TGTGCCAGCCGACTAACGGGACTAGCGGGGGGGCCTTCCTACGAGCAGTACTTC. The encoded protein is CASRLTGLAGGPSYEQYF.